Described below is a single T cell receptor (beta chain) sequence and its context. Its antigen is not yet known. No clone much larger than this one lies a single base away; base qualities are absent. The sample is drawn from a study of blood T cell repertoires in COVID-19 (TCRdb year 2020). Notes on the research overall: Samples from collaborators originated in the United States, Italy and Spain and spanned both the acute and convalescent phases of COVID-19. The samples were drawn from the first 160 participants of the ongoing ImmuneRACE study and from 950 to 1,500 subjects provided by 6 global collaborators. The material from the prospective study consisted of cDNA or gDNA derived from T cells, B-cell-depleted T cells, or PBMCs. A freely available public database, intended as a resource for researchers studying the immune response to SARS-CoV-2, is where the repertoires were released. Where available, HLA class I and class II types were taken from metadata supplied by the sample provider and were not determined by assay-based typing. Deeply sampled blood TCRbeta repertoires from subjects exposed to, actively infected with, or recovered from COVID-19 were included in the dataset. Nearly every sample came with metadata listing a de-identified subject ID, COVID-19 status, age in years and sex. What the authors observed across the whole study: The quantity of clinical and demographic metadata differed by source and by participant and was supplied without curation.

Whole blood was collected in K2EDTA tubes by collaborating institutions according to the institutions' own protocols. For TCRbeta analysis, collaborators shipped samples as frozen whole blood, isolated PBMCs, or DNA extracted from either of those sample types. TCRbeta CDR3 regions were amplified from genomic DNA using the immunoSEQ Assay, a bias-controlled multiplex PCR. The study's processing was this. The number of nucleated cells in each sample was estimated from the amplification of reference gene primers within the assay. Sequence reads were collapsed and filtered to measure the absolute abundance of every unique TCRbeta CDR3 rearrangement. For each sample, productive Simpson clonality was calculated as the square root of Simpson's diversity index over productive rearrangements. TCRdb holds this immuneACCESS table with in-frame rearrangements only. Some clones are missing; in checked studies, unresolved V genes explain under half, and the rest has no known cause. That table furnishes V, J and clone size, whereas the DNA furnished D and trimming. This sample comprises 70,000 or so clones, about 86% of them detected only once. The ten largest clonotypes hold around 4% of the sample.

The germline V gene yields SGHVS for CDR1 and FQNEAQ for CDR2. Counted from cysteine to phenylalanine, this CDR3 has 16 amino acids. Kept here is only the CDR3 DNA, which spans 48 bases and is read in frame from base 1. Between the V and J ends, shortened by 7 bases and 1 base respectively, the junction contains 18 bases. Material: peripheral blood. This clonotype was sampled from a man in his fifties or sixties with acute or convalescent COVID-19. The V and J genes are TRBV7-8 and TRBJ2-3; TRBD1 is a weak D gene call, 6 bases matching. The CDR3 protein is CASTLRQVAGTDTQYF. The sequenced DNA: TGTGCCAGCACCCTTAGACAGGTGGCCGGCACAGATACGCAGTATTTT.